This T cell receptor beta chain emerged from a study of response to subunit inactivated influenza vaccine. Findings and caveats of the study: Each seasonal influenza vaccination recruits few new T cells, the authors suggested.

This clonotype showed up just a few times. Its antigen is unidentified. The V gene lost 4 bases and the J gene lost 9 bases, with 14 bases spanning the gap. The CDR3 runs to 13 residues. Germline V gene lookup returns CDR1 SGHRS and CDR2 YFSETQ. TCRdb redid the calling of the RT-PCR reads with MiXCR, one entry per CDR3 protein. The table has approximately 480,000 distinct CDR3 sequences, over 9.5% seen once. Sequencing used PBMCs from blood, obtained around seven weeks after vaccination. V gene TRBV5-1 combines with J gene TRBJ2-1; no clear D gene. The source of this sequence is a man aged 50 or older who received an inactivated influenza vaccine. The CDR3 here is CASSRRETLEQFF. The CDR3, as DNA: TGCGCCAGCAGCCGGCGAGAGACCCTTGAGCAGTTCTTC. The variable domain in full, with the rest retrieved from reference TRBV5-1 and TRBJ2-1, is KAGVTQTPRYLIKTRGQQVTLSCSPISGHRSVSWYQQTPGQGLQFLFEYFSETQRNKGNFPGRFSGRQFSNSRSEMNVSTLELGDSALYLCASSRRETLEQFFGPGTRLTVL.